This section outlines one T cell receptor beta chain sequence together with its context. The antigen is unknown. The sample originates from a study of shared clonotypes between healthy human individuals. The study, taken as a whole, reports: The study's rarefaction showed incomplete sorted-subset sequencing despite large depth. Relative to their counterparts shared across all four donors, non-shared clonotypes exhibited diminished generation probabilities. Among donors, the sharing of clonotypes was expected to be influenced by sequencing depth.

Method: immunoSEQ multiplex PCR; TCRdb's copy keeps in-frame clones and lacks some. In the table there are hundreds of thousands of clones, around 97% of which are singletons. CDR1 SQVTM and CDR2 ANQGSEA come from the germline V gene. Germline trimming cut 6 bases from V and 2 bases from J; bases unmatched to any gene: 5. This CDR3 region has 14 residues. Sequenced: naive CD4+ T cells sorted from blood. Subset meaning: CD45RA+ positively selected. This TCR was sampled from a woman aged 25 to 45 in good health. V usage is TRBV29-1 and J usage is TRBJ2-2, with 8 bases identical to TRBD1. The CDR3 loop reads CSVLQGVNTGELFF. DNA of the CDR3: TGCAGCGTCTTACAGGGGGTAAACACCGGGGAGCTGTTTTTT.